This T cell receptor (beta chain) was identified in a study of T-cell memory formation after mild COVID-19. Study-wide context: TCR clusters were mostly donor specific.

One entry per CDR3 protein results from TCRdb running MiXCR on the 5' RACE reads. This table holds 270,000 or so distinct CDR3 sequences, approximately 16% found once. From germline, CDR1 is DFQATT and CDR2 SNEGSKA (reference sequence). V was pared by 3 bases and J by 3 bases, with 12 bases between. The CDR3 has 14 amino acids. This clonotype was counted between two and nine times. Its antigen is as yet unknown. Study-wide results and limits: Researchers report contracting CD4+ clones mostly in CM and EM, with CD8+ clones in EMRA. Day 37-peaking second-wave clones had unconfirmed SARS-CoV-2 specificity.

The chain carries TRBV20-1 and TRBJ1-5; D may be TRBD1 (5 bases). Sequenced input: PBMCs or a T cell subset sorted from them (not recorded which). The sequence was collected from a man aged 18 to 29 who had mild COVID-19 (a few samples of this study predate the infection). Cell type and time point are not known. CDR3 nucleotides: TGCAGTGCTAGTGGTCGGGACCACAATCAGCCCCAGCATTTT. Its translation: CSASGRDHNQPQHF.